These 17 T cell receptor beta chains originate from one sample sequenced in a study of cytomegalovirus exposure and HLA in healthy donors (dated by TCRdb to between 2016 and 2019). The library came from the immunoSEQ multiplex PCR assay. For the multiplex PCR, a mixture combining 60 forward primers for TCR Vbeta segments and 13 reverse primers for TCR Jbeta segments was used. What TCRdb holds here is the immuneACCESS table cut down to in-frame rearrangements. Part of the clones is not present; checked against another copy, under half of the missing clones reflect an unresolved V gene, and the others are unexplained. Recorded for this sample are about 180,000 clones; over 65% of them occurred a single time. The ten largest clones take up less than 1.5% of the sample. The source material was PBMCs. Receptors originate from a man younger than 35 in good health and CMV-seronegative.

The genes are TRBV5-6 and TRBJ2-2, with 10 positions matching TRBD2. This CDR3 is 16 amino acids long. Germline loops: CDR1 SGHDT, CDR2 YYEEEE. J was trimmed by 1 base and V by 2 bases; bases with no gene match: 2. The CDR3 DNA follows: TGTGCCAGCAGCTTTTCTAGCGGGAGGAACACCGGGGAGCTGTTTTTT. Its protein is CASSFSSGRNTGELFF.

The chain has TRBV6-6 and TRBJ1-6, with D uncertain. The CDR3 consists of 15 residues. From germline, CDR1 is MNHNY and CDR2 SVGAGI (reference sequence). V was shortened by 0 bases and J by 5 bases, with 8 bases between the two germline ends. CDR3 protein: CASSYSIVNNSPLHF. In nucleotides, the CDR3 is TGTGCCAGCAGTTACTCAATTGTAAATAATTCACCCCTCCACTTT.

The J gene is TRBJ1-1, the V gene TRBV4-2; TRBD1 agrees at 7 bases. Germline V gene lookup returns CDR1 LGHNA and CDR2 YNFKEQ. CDR3 length equals 15 residues. V shed 3 bases and J 5 bases; nucleotides not matched to a gene: 9. CDR3 in amino acids: CASSHFTGEGTEAFF. The CDR3 region has the DNA TGTGCCAGCAGCCACTTTACAGGGGAAGGGACTGAAGCTTTCTTT.

The chain combines TRBV7-3 with TRBJ2-2; 8 nucleotides agree with TRBD2. Germline V gene lookup returns CDR1 SGHTA and CDR2 FQGTGA. The CDR3 is 15 amino acids. V lost 3 bases and J lost 5; bases outside the gene matches: 5. The CDR3 here is CASSFSGDPTGELFF. CDR3 in DNA: TGTGCCAGCAGCTTTAGCGGGGACCCGACCGGGGAGCTGTTTTTT.

This clone was recorded a few times. This chain uses TRBV30 with TRBJ1-2; D remains ambiguous. The germline V gene encodes CDR1 GTSNPN and CDR2 SVGIG (reference sequence). The V gene lost 0 bases and the J gene lost 4 bases, with 12 bases spanning the gap. The CDR3 totals 14 residues. Written as DNA, the CDR3 is TGTGCCTGGAGTGTAGTAGGAGGTGGCTATGGCTACACCTTC. This gives the protein CAWSVVGGGYGYTF.

The V gene is TRBV27, the J gene TRBJ2-2; tentatively, D is TRBD1 (5 bases). Germline assignment: CDR1 MNHEY and CDR2 SMNVEV (reference sequence). Trimming shortened V by 5 bases and J by 5 bases, and 9 bases separated the two germline ends. The CDR3 spans 13 residues. CDR3 protein: CASSRRGTGELFF. The CDR3 nucleotides read TGTGCCAGCAGTCGTAGGGGTACCGGGGAGCTGTTTTTT.

This clone has only a few counts. Other DNA sequences in this sample translate to the same CDR3. The gene calls are TRBV7-2 and TRBJ1-2; no clear D gene. Looked up from germline, CDR1 is SGHTA and CDR2 is FQGNSA. V was pared by 1 base and J by 5 bases, with 8 bases between. The CDR3 totals 13 residues. CDR3 sequence: CASSLGAGYGYTF. The CDR3 coding sequence is TGTGCCAGCAGCTTAGGAGCGGGGTATGGCTACACCTTC.

The V gene is TRBV27, the J gene TRBJ2-3; D possibly corresponds to TRBD2 (5 bases). The CDR3 extends over 14 amino acids. The V and J ends lost 5 bases and 3 bases respectively, with 12 bases between them. CDR1 is MNHEY and CDR2 is SMNVEV in the germline V gene (reference sequence). CDR3 amino acids: CASSNGVVTDTQYF. The CDR3 coding sequence is TGTGCCAGCAGTAACGGGGTGGTTACAGATACGCAGTATTTT.

This clone was found a few times. The J gene is TRBJ2-3, the V gene TRBV7-6; 16 bases align to TRBD2. With 1 base clipped from V and 14 bases from J, the junction kept 6 bases outside the gene matches. Germline CDR1 reads SGHVS; CDR2 reads FNYEAQ. CDR3 length equals 15 residues. The CDR3 is CASSLEGLAGGVLYF. As DNA, the CDR3 is TGTGCCAGCAGCTTAGAGGGACTAGCGGGAGGGGTCCTGTATTTT.

The gene calls are TRBV25-1 and TRBJ2-1, with D perhaps matching TRBD1 (7 bases). The V end lost 3 bases, the J end lost 9 bases, and 18 bases lay between the germline ends. Germline loops: CDR1 MGHDK, CDR2 SYGVNS. This CDR3 has 15 amino acids. In DNA form, the CDR3 reads TGTGCCAGCAGTGAGCTTGACAGGGAGGAGGGTGAGCAGTTCTTC. It translates to CASSELDREEGEQFF.

CDR3 sequence (DNA): TGTGCCAGCAGCTCGGGAGGGCTTGGTGATGAGCAGTTCTTC. It encodes CASSSGGLGDEQFF. The chain uses TRBV5-6 and TRBJ2-1; 8 bases align to TRBD2. Germline lookup yields CDR1 SGHDT and CDR2 YYEEEE. V lost 3 bases to trimming and J lost 8 bases; unmatched junction nucleotides: 7. This CDR3 is built from 14 residues.

CDR3 sequence: CASSLALGGAENTEAFF. The CDR3 region has the DNA TGTGCCAGCAGCTTAGCGCTGGGAGGGGCGGAGAACACTGAAGCTTTCTTT. V usage is TRBV7-2 and J usage is TRBJ1-1; TRBD1 might be the D (5 bases). Germline CDR1 and CDR2: SGHTA and FQGNSA. V lost 0 bases and J 1 base, leaving 15 bases between the germline ends. The CDR3 spans 17 residues.

The chain couples TRBV5-1 to TRBJ1-1; 8 bases align to TRBD1. Germline CDR1 reads SGHRS; CDR2 reads YFSETQ. Losses at the gene ends were 3 bases for V and 5 bases for J; bases not matched to a gene: 12. This CDR3 is built from 16 residues. The CDR3 protein is CASSSGQGARVTEAFF. The CDR3 nucleotides read TGCGCCAGCAGCTCTGGACAGGGAGCGAGGGTGACTGAAGCTTTCTTT.

The chain links TRBV6-1 to TRBJ1-5; D remains ambiguous. Germline V gene lookup returns CDR1 MNHNS and CDR2 SASEGT. V was trimmed by 2 bases and J by 6 bases, leaving 5 bases between them. The CDR3 spans 12 residues. CDR3 DNA: TGTGCCAGCAGTGAATCAGGTCAGCCCCAGCATTTT. Amino acid sequence: CASSESGQPQHF.

The chain combines TRBV6-5 with TRBJ2-2; tentatively, D is TRBD1 (6 bases). V was pared by 6 bases and J by 2 bases, with 13 bases between. Per the germline V gene, CDR1 is MNHEY and CDR2 is SVGAGI. This CDR3 region has 15 residues. CDR3 protein: CASREDRANTGELFF. The CDR3 bases are TGTGCCAGCAGAGAGGACAGAGCAAACACCGGGGAGCTGTTTTTT.

This sequence joins TRBV5-1 and TRBJ2-3; the D gene is possibly TRBD1 (6 bases). The germline V and J ends were trimmed by 0 bases and 2 bases, with 7 bases remaining between them. CDR1 and CDR2 (germline): SGHRS, YFSETQ. The CDR3 totals 14 residues. The CDR3 DNA reads as TGCGCCAGCAGCTTGGGACAGGACACAGATACGCAGTATTTT. As protein: CASSLGQDTDTQYF.

This clone has just a few counts. The rearrangement links TRBV7-2 to TRBJ1-5; 8 bases fit TRBD1. The CDR3 consists of 16 residues. CDR1 is SGHTA, CDR2 FQGNSA, per germline. With V trimmed by 2 bases and J by 1 base, 4 bases remained unmatched. The CDR3 spells CASSLPGGPSNQPQHF. CDR3 DNA sequence: TGTGCCAGCAGCTTACCAGGGGGCCCCAGCAATCAGCCCCAGCATTTT.